The 8 T cell receptor beta chains given below trace back to one sample, sequenced in a study of cytomegalovirus exposure and HLA in healthy donors. PCR employed 60 Vbeta and 13 Jbeta primers. Produced via immunoSEQ multiplex PCR; TCRdb's table is partial and in-frame only. The sample contains 100,000 to 150,000 clones, 17% of which appear only once. Sample: PBMCs. These receptor sequences come from a female donor in good health and CMV-seropositive.

This chain connects TRBV4-3 to TRBJ2-2; 10 positions agree with TRBD2. The CDR3 runs 18 residues. Losses at the gene ends were 5 bases for V and 1 base for J; bases not matched to a gene: 10. The V gene's germline CDR1 is LGHNA and CDR2 YSLEER. DNA for the CDR3: TGCGCCAGCAGCTCATTAGCGGGAGGCTACCTGAACACCGGGGAGCTGTTTTTT. Translation gives CASSSLAGGYLNTGELFF.

This clone appeared a few times. The J gene is TRBJ1-2, the V gene TRBV7-2, with D unclear. CDR1 is SGHTA, CDR2 FQGNSA, per germline. This CDR3 is built from 15 residues. With 2 bases removed from V and 4 bases from J, the gap between germline ends came to 14 bases. CDR3 loop: CASSLSPQNLYGYTF. DNA for the CDR3: TGTGCCAGCAGCTTATCCCCACAGAACCTCTATGGCTACACCTTC.

The chain uses TRBV10-1 and TRBJ2-3, with D possibly being TRBD1 (5 bases). CDR3 length: 16 amino acids. V was cut by 0 bases and J by 5 bases, with 15 bases left in between. The germline gives CDR1 WNHNN, CDR2 SYGVQD (reference sequence). DNA for the CDR3: TGCGCCAGCAGTGAGTCAATAAGTGACAGTCGAGATACGCAGTATTTT. Encoded protein: CASSESISDSRDTQYF.

This clone appeared a few times. This sequence joins TRBV14 and TRBJ2-7; 11 bases match TRBD2. The length of the CDR3 is 22 residues. Germline V gene sequence: CDR1 SGHDN, CDR2 FVKESK. V lost 4 bases to trimming and J lost 2 bases; unmatched junction nucleotides: 25. The chain's CDR3 is CASSRKSWAGTSGTLHPYEQYF. In nucleotides, the CDR3 is TGTGCCAGCAGCCGAAAAAGTTGGGCGGGGACTAGCGGAACGCTCCATCCCTACGAGCAGTACTTC.

The DNA of the CDR3 is TGCAGCGTTGAAAGGGGGACAGGTAGCGGCAATGAGCAGTTCTTC. It yields the protein CSVERGTGSGNEQFF. This rearrangement joins TRBV29-1 to TRBJ2-1, with 8 bases lining up with TRBD1. Trimming cost V 2 bases and J 6 bases; bases outside gene matches: 9. The CDR3 extends over 15 amino acids. CDR1 and CDR2 from the germline V gene are SQVTM and ANQGSEA.

As to this clone: Other nucleotide sequences from this sample produce the same CDR3. The CDR3 DNA is TGCAGCGCATGGGGGGGGTATCAAGAGACCCAGTACTTC. Translation: CSAWGGYQETQYF. This chain uses TRBV29-1 with TRBJ2-5, with TRBD2 matching 7 bases. The CDR3 is 13 residues long. Germline CDR1 and CDR2: SQVTM and ANQGSEA. The J segment lost 2 bases and the V segment lost 7 bases, leaving 7 bases of the junction unmatched. Combining the CDR3 with reference TRBV29-1 and TRBJ2-5 gives the whole variable domain SAVISQKPSRDICQRGTSLTIQCQVDSQVTMMFWYRQQPGQSLTLIATANQGSEATYESGFVIDKFPISRPNLTFSTLTVSNMSPEDSSIYLCSAWGGYQETQYFGPGTRLLVL.

This clone has just a few counts. The V call is TRBV7-2, the J call TRBJ2-3; D not resolved. The germline V and J ends were trimmed by 1 base and 7 bases, with 9 bases remaining between them. This CDR3 comprises 13 residues. Looked up from germline, CDR1 is SGHTA and CDR2 is FQGNSA. The DNA of the CDR3 is TGTGCCAGCAGCTTAGGAGCCCACCATACGCAGTATTTT. This codes for CASSLGAHHTQYF.

There are a few counts of this clone. The chain joins TRBV30 to TRBJ2-5; 9 bases are a match to TRBD2. Germline CDR1 is GTSNPN and CDR2 is SVGIG (reference sequence). This CDR3 is built from 14 residues. The junction had 3 bases not matched to a gene; V was cut back by 0 bases and J by 4 bases. The CDR3 nucleotides are TGTGCCTGGAGTGTTTTTAGCGGGGGAGAGACCCAGTACTTC. Protein product: CAWSVFSGGETQYF.